This T cell receptor (beta chain) came from a study of blood T cell repertoires in COVID-19. Overall study context: Acute-phase and convalescent COVID-19 samples originated in the United States, Italy and Spain. Sources were T cells, B-cell-depleted T cells, or PBMCs; the material itself was cDNA or gDNA.

Generated by immunoSEQ multiplex PCR, the TCRdb table keeps only in-frame clones and is missing some. The sample has 150,000 to 200,000 clones; 60% to 80% are singletons. Individuals drawn from approximately 26 US areas were about 18 to 95 years old. The CDR3 covers 15 residues. V lost 0 bases to trimming and J lost 3 bases; unmatched junction nucleotides: 2. Germline CDR1 reads LNHDA; CDR2 reads SQIVND (reference sequence). The specimen was PBMCs or T cells enriched from blood (not recorded which). The chain joins TRBV19 to TRBJ2-1; 7 nucleotides agree with TRBD1. This receptor was obtained from a woman aged 45-60 years who had recovered from COVID-19. CDR3 DNA: TGTGCCAGTAGTATAGAAGGACAGGTCTACAATGAGCAGTTCTTC. Encoded protein: CASSIEGQVYNEQFF.